The rows below give T cell receptor beta chains drawn from one sample of a study of cytomegalovirus exposure and HLA in healthy donors. Assay used: immunoSEQ multiplex PCR; TCRdb lists only in-frame clones, some missing. The sample includes fewer than 250,000 clones, 82% of them seen just once. Sequenced sample: PBMCs. These receptors were obtained from a man aged 40-49 years in good health and CMV-seropositive. Both conserved end residues are trimmed from each CDR3.

>TRBV4-1|TRBJ1-1
ASSQDSGNTEAF
>TRBV2|TRBJ2-1
ASREEYNEQF
>TRBV11-2|TRBJ2-7
ASRHGTFYEQY
>TRBV19|TRBJ2-3
ASSVRGDTQY
>TRBV5-1|TRBJ2-2
ASSLEGLKTGELF
>TRBV6-5|TRBJ2-3
ASSNYREDTQY
>TRBV7-2|TRBJ1-5
ASSPRTGKRGSNQPQH
>TRBV18|TRBJ1-5
ASSLTGEKQPQH
>TRBV19|TRBJ1-1
ASAQVGEAF
>TRBV19|TRBJ1-1
ASKQGPNTEAF
>TRBV6-5|TRBJ1-4
ASSLTGERKLF
>TRBV5-1|TRBJ1-1
ASSLGGSGLATEAF
>TRBV6-5|TRBJ2-1
ASSRTSPYNEQF
>TRBV10-2|TRBJ2-3
ASCKRTPTTDTQY
>TRBV30|TRBJ1-4
AWGTGRLNEKLF
>TRBV7-9|TRBJ2-3
ASSRDSTDTQY
>TRBV5-5|TRBJ2-5
ASSLSTGGPVGETQY
>TRBV9|TRBJ1-2
ASSTQGGIYGYT
>TRBV15|TRBJ1-5
ATSRDVQPRSNQPQH
>TRBV28|TRBJ2-7
AIGTSWKQY
>TRBV27|TRBJ2-1
ASTGLSTNEQF
>TRBV7-8|TRBJ1-3
ASSPDRGRNTIY
>TRBV7-9|TRBJ1-4
ASSTGQGATNEKLF
>TRBV7-2|TRBJ1-1
ASSPRTGGRYTEAF
>TRBV18|TRBJ2-5
ASSPGTGRQETQY
>TRBV18|TRBJ2-1
ASSLDLSSYNEQF
>TRBV27|TRBJ2-5
ASSLSRAETQY
>TRBV11-2|TRBJ1-3
ASSPWTVGNTIY
>TRBV5-1|TRBJ2-3
ASSLSGLGADTQY
>TRBV9|TRBJ1-5
ASSVDTGGSQPQH
>TRBV5-1|TRBJ1-2
ASSLAVGPDAGDGYT
>TRBV19|TRBJ1-1
ASRTGLNTEAF
>TRBV19|TRBJ2-5
ASRDRVPETQY
>TRBV4-1|TRBJ1-4
ASSQIGQGAANEKLF
>TRBV11-2|TRBJ1-2
ASSLAPVANYGYT
>TRBV7-6|TRBJ2-7
ASSAGTTAYEQY
>TRBV28|TRBJ2-1
ASSLGLAGNNEQF
>TRBV5-1|TRBJ2-3
ASSLEGTSGNTQY
>TRBV6-5|TRBJ1-5
ASSFTGQSNQPQH
>TRBV6-5|TRBJ1-2
ASSAGGNYGYT
>TRBV11-2|TRBJ1-1
ASAFGMNTEAF
>TRBV7-9|TRBJ2-5
ASSRDQETQY
>TRBV27|TRBJ2-1
ASSLPGQGVNNEQF
>TRBV5-1|TRBJ2-5
ASSLNQGETQY
>TRBV16|TRBJ1-5
ASSRGGTSNQPQH
>TRBV15|TRBJ2-7
ATSRDGAGANSYEQY